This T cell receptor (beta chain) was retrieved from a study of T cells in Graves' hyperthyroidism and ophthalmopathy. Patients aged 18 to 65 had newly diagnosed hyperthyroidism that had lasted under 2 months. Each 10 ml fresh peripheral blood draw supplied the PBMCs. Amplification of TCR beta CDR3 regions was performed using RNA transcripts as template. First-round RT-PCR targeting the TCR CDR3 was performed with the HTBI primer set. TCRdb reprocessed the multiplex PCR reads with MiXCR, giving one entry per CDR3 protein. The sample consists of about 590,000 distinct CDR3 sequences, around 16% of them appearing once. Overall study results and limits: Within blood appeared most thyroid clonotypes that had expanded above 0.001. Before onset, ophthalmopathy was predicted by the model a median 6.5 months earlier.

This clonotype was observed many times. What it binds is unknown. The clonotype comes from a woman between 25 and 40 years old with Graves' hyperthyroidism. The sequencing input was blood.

The CDR3 loop reads CSARGWSSYNEQFF. The CDR3 coding sequence is TGCAGTGCTAGAGGGTGGAGCTCCTACAATGAGCAGTTCTTC. The chain employs TRBV20-1 and TRBJ2-1; no reliable D call. CDR3 size: 14 residues. Trimming took off 1 base at V and 0 bases at J, with 7 bases between the two ends. Germline CDR1 and CDR2: DFQATT and SNEGSKA (reference sequence).